This passage covers 8 T cell receptor beta chains from one sample sequenced in a study of T-cell memory formation after mild COVID-19 (dated by TCRdb to the early 2020s). Library preparation used 5' RACE. Instrument used: Illumina NovaSeq 6000. TCRdb handled the public reads itself, with Q25 trimming in fastp and clone calling in MiXCR, and kept productive beta chains. Rows merge per CDR3 protein into single entries with the most common DNA and genes. The sample has roughly 580,000 distinct CDR3 sequences on record, roughly 17% of them singletons. About 12% of the sample goes to the ten largest clones. The sample taken for sequencing was PBMCs or a T cell subset sorted from them (not recorded which). The receptors come from an adult woman who had mild COVID-19 (a few samples of this study predate the infection). The sample titles of this study are shuffled in the database, so cell type and time point are left out; the donor was told from shared clones.

The chain employs TRBV29-1 and TRBJ1-2; 7 bases fit TRBD1. V lost 6 bases and J lost 5; bases outside the gene matches: 3. In germline, CDR1 is SQVTM, CDR2 ANQGSEA. This CDR3 is 11 amino acids long. CDR3 protein: CSVSRGYGYTF. The CDR3, as DNA: TGCAGCGTCTCCAGGGGGTATGGCTACACCTTC.

This clonotype has just a few counts. The V gene is TRBV30, the J gene TRBJ1-2; no reliable D call. Germline lookup yields CDR1 GTSNPN and CDR2 SVGIG (reference sequence). This CDR3 is 11 amino acids long. V lost 0 bases, J lost 2 bases, and 1 base lay in between. CDR3 sequence reads: CAWSVNYGYTF. CDR3 DNA: TGTGCCTGGAGTGTGAACTATGGCTACACCTTC.

Only one count was recorded for this clonotype. This rearrangement joins TRBV29-1 to TRBJ2-1; 12 bases match TRBD2. V lost 6 bases, J lost 5 bases, and 11 bases stayed unmatched. Germline V CDR1 and CDR2: SQVTM, ANQGSEA. This CDR3 has 16 residues. CDR3 loop: CSVYGTSGLGHNEQFF. The CDR3 coding sequence is TGCAGCGTCTACGGGACTAGCGGGTTGGGTCACAATGAGCAGTTCTTC.

This sequence joins TRBV24-1 and TRBJ2-2, with D unclear. From germline, CDR1 is KGHDR and CDR2 SFDVKD. CDR3 length: 14 residues. V lost 4 bases and J 5 bases, leaving 10 bases between the germline ends. The CDR3: CATSEVRRTGELFF. CDR3 DNA: TGTGCCACCAGTGAGGTTCGGCGGACCGGGGAGCTGTTTTTT.

This clonotype was counted only a few times. The chain employs TRBV12-3 or TRBV12-4 and TRBJ1-1; D is possibly TRBD1 (5 bases). CDR3 size: 14 residues. V was cut by 5 bases and J by 3 bases, with 13 bases left in between. CDR3 nucleotides: TGTGCCAGCAGTAACCCAGGGAGCGACACTGAAGCTTTCTTT. It translates to CASSNPGSDTEAFF.

The rearrangement uses TRBV12-3 or TRBV12-4 and TRBJ2-5; 7 positions agree with TRBD2. V trimming: 6 bases; J trimming: 5 bases; junction bases outside the gene matches: 9. The CDR3 is made up of 14 amino acids. The DNA of the CDR3 is TGTGCCAGCAGATTCAGCGGGACCGGGGAGACCCAGTACTTC. This codes for CASRFSGTGETQYF.

This clonotype was detected a few times. The chain is built from TRBV11-3 and TRBJ2-1; possibly TRBD1 for D (6 bases). The length of the CDR3 is 14 residues. Trimming left V 5 bases short and J 3 bases short, with 11 bases between. CDR1 is SGHNT and CDR2 is YENEEA in the germline V gene. The CDR3 is CASSNRDIYNEQFF. The CDR3 DNA sequence: TGTGCCAGCAGCAACCGGGACATCTACAATGAGCAGTTCTTC. The whole variable domain, remainder taken from reference TRBV11-3 and TRBJ2-1, is EAGVVQSPRYKIIEKKQPVAFWCNPISGHNTLYWYLQNLGQGPELLIRYENEEAVDDSQLPKDRFSAERLKGVDSTLKIQPAELGDSAVYLCASSNRDIYNEQFFGPGTRLTVL.

The rearrangement uses TRBV19 and TRBJ1-1, with D unresolved. The CDR3 length is 15 residues. The V and J ends lost 5 bases and 1 base respectively, with 14 bases between them. Germline CDR1 and CDR2: LNHDA and SQIVND (reference sequence). CDR3 DNA sequence: TGTGCCAGTAGTGGTGGTGGGCGGTGGAACACTGAAGCTTTCTTT. Translated: CASSGGGRWNTEAFF.